Each of the 29 T cell receptor beta chains below was sequenced from the same sample in a study of OX40 agonist ivuxolimab in advanced cancers. Clones were sequenced by immunoSEQ multiplex PCR, and TCRdb holds only the in-frame ones, with some missing. This table holds tens of thousands of clones, around 89% found once. The sequenced sample was CD4+ or CD8+ T cells sorted from blood, obtained in a trial of the OX40 agonist ivuxolimab. These receptors all come from an adult with an advanced solid tumor such as melanoma, head and neck, liver or kidney cancer.

CDR3 sequence reads: CASSLDPGSGNTIYF. The DNA of the CDR3 is TGTGCCAGCAGCTTAGACCCGGGGAGTGGAAACACCATATATTTT. V gene TRBV11-2 combines with J gene TRBJ1-3; D remains ambiguous. Germline V gene sequence: CDR1 SGHAT, CDR2 FQNNGV. V lost 0 bases and J 3 bases, leaving 9 bases between the germline ends. This CDR3 has 15 residues.

J is TRBJ1-2 and V is TRBV11-2; D gene uncertain. V shed 1 base and J shed 4 bases, with 13 bases lying between them. CDR1 and CDR2 (germline): SGHAT, FQNNGV. The CDR3 sequence is 15 residues long. The DNA of the CDR3 is TGTGCCAGCAGCTTAGCTGGCAGTGCGGTCTATGGCTACACCTTC. This codes for CASSLAGSAVYGYTF.

J is TRBJ1-1 and V is TRBV27; D is unresolved. The CDR3 has 13 residues. V was clipped by 1 base and J by 7 bases, with 10 bases between them. CDR1 and CDR2 from the germline V gene are MNHEY and SMNVEV (reference sequence). CDR3 nucleotides: TGTGCCAGCAGTTTATTTGTCGGCGATGAAGCTTTCTTT. This translates into CASSLFVGDEAFF.

The V call is TRBV2, the J call TRBJ2-7; D is perhaps TRBD2 (6 bases). V was trimmed by 7 bases and J by 3 bases, leaving 22 bases between them. Looked up from germline, CDR1 is SNHLY and CDR2 is FYNNEI. CDR3 size: 16 residues. DNA for the CDR3: TGTGCCAGCATTCAATCTCGGGAGACCCCCCGCTACGAGCAGTACTTC. Its translation: CASIQSRETPRYEQYF.

The genes are TRBV28 and TRBJ2-2; D might be TRBD1 or TRBD2, each matching 5 bases. CDR1 MDHEN and CDR2 SYDVKM come from the germline V gene. The CDR3 contains 13 residues. V was shortened by 2 bases and J by 5 bases, with 6 bases between the two germline ends. CDR3 coding DNA: TGTGCCAGCAGTTTAGAGGGGACCGGGGAGCTGTTTTTT. This translates into CASSLEGTGELFF.

The genes are TRBV2 and TRBJ2-1; 10 nucleotides match TRBD1. The junction had 10 bases not matched to a gene; V was cut back by 11 bases and J by 0 bases. The CDR3 contains 16 residues. Germline V gene sequence: CDR1 SNHLY, CDR2 FYNNEI. In nucleotides, the CDR3 is TGTGCCGACAGTTCGGGACAGGGGATCTCCTACAATGAGCAGTTCTTC. Its protein product is CADSSGQGISYNEQFF.

This chain links TRBV19 with TRBJ2-5; either TRBD1 or TRBD2 may fit D (5 bases each). The CDR3 sequence is 15 residues long. V shed 5 bases and J shed 1 base, with 14 bases lying between them. Germline V CDR1 and CDR2: LNHDA, SQIVND (reference sequence). The CDR3 region is CASSLGVGSQETQYF. In nucleotides, the CDR3 is TGTGCCAGTAGTCTGGGGGTGGGATCCCAAGAGACCCAGTACTTC.

The chain is built from TRBV5-1 and TRBJ2-1, with 8 bases aligning to TRBD2. The germline V gene encodes CDR1 SGHRS and CDR2 YFSETQ. This CDR3 comprises 16 residues. With 1 base clipped from V and 1 base from J, the junction kept 4 bases outside the gene matches. The CDR3 spells CASSLSGGPSYNEQFF. Written as DNA, the CDR3 is TGCGCCAGCAGCTTGAGCGGGGGTCCTTCCTACAATGAGCAGTTCTTC.

This rearrangement joins TRBV6-6 to TRBJ1-2, with a tentative D call TRBD1 (6 bases). Germline V gene data show CDR1 as MNHNY and CDR2 as SVGAGI (reference sequence). With 0 bases removed from V and 2 bases from J, the gap between germline ends came to 7 bases. This CDR3 region has 14 residues. The DNA of the CDR3 is TGTGCCAGCAGTTACTCAACAGGGAACTATGGCTACACCTTC. Translated, it gives CASSYSTGNYGYTF.

This clone has a single count. The chain has TRBV5-4 and TRBJ1-5; D possibly corresponds to TRBD1 (5 bases). This CDR3 has 15 residues. The germline V and J ends were trimmed by 0 bases and 4 bases, with 11 bases remaining between them. The germline V gene encodes CDR1 SGHNT and CDR2 YYREEE (reference sequence). The CDR3 reads CASSLGPGLNQPQHF. The CDR3, as DNA: TGTGCCAGCAGCTTGGGCCCAGGGTTAAATCAGCCCCAGCATTTT.

This rearrangement joins TRBV28 to TRBJ2-7, with D unresolved. V was clipped by 8 bases and J by 0 bases, with 14 bases between them. The V gene's germline CDR1 is MDHEN and CDR2 SYDVKM. CDR3 length: 14 residues. CDR3 in DNA: TGTGCCAGCTCTAGGCCCGGTAGCTCCTACGAGCAGTACTTC. Protein sequence: CASSRPGSSYEQYF.

Only one count was recorded for this clone. V and J are TRBV27 and TRBJ2-7; 11 bases line up with TRBD2. CDR1 is MNHEY and CDR2 is SMNVEV in the germline V gene (reference sequence). This CDR3 contains 14 residues. Germline trimming cut 6 bases from V and 1 base from J; bases unmatched to any gene: 2. The CDR3 region is CASSRLAGSYEQYF. The CDR3 DNA reads TGTGCCAGCAGCCGACTAGCGGGGTCCTACGAGCAGTACTTC.

The V gene is TRBV19, the J gene TRBJ1-5; D gene unclear. Germline CDR1 and CDR2: LNHDA and SQIVND (reference sequence). This CDR3 region has 16 residues. V lost 2 bases to trimming and J lost 2 bases, with 13 bases between them. The CDR3 nucleotides read TGTGCCAGTAGTATATTTAGCCGCGGGGGCAATCAGCCCCAGCATTTT. It encodes CASSIFSRGGNQPQHF.

To note about this clone: The identical CDR3 is also encoded by other nucleotide sequences in the sample. The J gene is TRBJ2-7, the V gene TRBV28, with no clear D. Germline V gene sequence: CDR1 MDHEN, CDR2 SYDVKM. Trimming left V 2 bases short and J 4 bases short, with 3 bases between. The CDR3 totals 11 residues. The CDR3 here is CASSLAYEQYF. In nucleotides, the CDR3 is TGTGCCAGCAGTTTAGCGTACGAGCAGTACTTC.

The chain is built from TRBV4-2 and TRBJ2-5; D remains ambiguous. The CDR3 contains 11 residues. The V and J ends lost 1 base and 10 bases respectively, with 7 bases between them. Germline V lookup: CDR1 LGHNA, CDR2 YNFKEQ. CDR3 DNA: TGTGCCAGCAGCCAAGGCCTAGGCCAGTACTTC. Translated, it gives CASSQGLGQYF.

The chain combines TRBV27 with TRBJ2-7, with 9 positions matching TRBD1. Looked up from germline, CDR1 is MNHEY and CDR2 is SMNVEV (reference sequence). V dropped 6 bases and J dropped 2; count of bases not matched to a gene: 5. This CDR3 is 14 amino acids long. CDR3 sequence (DNA): TGTGCCAGCAGCCAGAGACAGGGGGCCTACGAGCAGTACTTC. Encoded protein: CASSQRQGAYEQYF.

This clone was seen once. The V gene is TRBV7-6, the J gene TRBJ1-1; D is unclear. In germline, CDR1 is SGHVS, CDR2 FNYEAQ. The CDR3 loop spans 12 amino acids. Trimming left V 5 bases short and J 2 bases short, with 6 bases between. In DNA, the CDR3 is TGTGCCAGCAGCGCGGGTAACACTGAAGCTTTCTTT. It is translated as CASSAGNTEAFF.

The genes are TRBV28 and TRBJ1-4; TRBD1 matches 7 bases. CDR1 MDHEN and CDR2 SYDVKM come from the germline V gene. V lost 1 base and J lost 4; bases outside the gene matches: 6. The CDR3 loop spans 16 amino acids. The CDR3 region is CASSLSYRGRNEKLFF. CDR3 nucleotides: TGTGCCAGCAGTTTATCCTACAGGGGTCGTAATGAAAAACTGTTTTTT.

The chain joins TRBV10-3 to TRBJ2-1; TRBD2 is a possible D gene (8 bases). V lost 10 bases to trimming and J lost 2 bases, with 18 bases between them. CDR1 ENHRY and CDR2 SYGVKD come from the germline V gene. This CDR3 contains 15 residues. Here the CDR3 reads CATLGGGGPYNEQFF. The DNA of the CDR3 is TGTGCCACCCTAGGGGGCGGGGGGCCCTACAATGAGCAGTTCTTC.

V usage is TRBV7-9 and J usage is TRBJ1-2; 9 bases fit TRBD1. The J segment lost 4 bases and the V segment lost 5 bases, leaving 17 bases of the junction unmatched. Germline V gene data show CDR1 as SEHNR and CDR2 as FQNEAQ (reference sequence). The CDR3 totals 18 residues. CDR3 sequence (DNA): TGTGCCAGCAGCCCCCGGGACAGGGTGGAGAGATCCCCCTATGGCTACACCTTC. Translation gives CASSPRDRVERSPYGYTF.

The V and J genes are TRBV2 and TRBJ2-1; 13 positions match TRBD2. J was trimmed by 4 bases and V by 2 bases; bases with no gene match: 5. Germline CDR1 SNHLY, CDR2 FYNNEI. The CDR3 loop spans 17 amino acids. The CDR3 DNA is TGTGCCAGCAGTGAATTGACTAGCGGGGGGCTATACAATGAGCAGTTCTTC. Amino acid sequence: CASSELTSGGLYNEQFF.

This clone was observed once. V is TRBV7-2 and J is TRBJ2-1, with 13 bases matching TRBD2. With 5 bases clipped from V and 7 bases from J, the junction kept 2 bases outside the gene matches. Germline V gives CDR1 SGHTA, CDR2 FQGNSA. This CDR3 comprises 14 residues. The CDR3 protein is CASSRGLAGNEQFF. The CDR3 DNA reads TGTGCCAGCAGCAGGGGACTAGCGGGAAATGAGCAGTTCTTC.

Only one count was recorded for this clone. The chain carries TRBV9 and TRBJ2-4, with D possibly matching TRBD2 (5 bases). Germline loops: CDR1 SGDLS, CDR2 YYNGEE. V was cut by 4 bases and J by 0 bases, with 8 bases left in between. There are 14 residues in the CDR3. The CDR3 DNA follows: TGTGCCAGCAGCCACGGACTAGCCAAAAACATTCAGTACTTC. It is translated as CASSHGLAKNIQYF. Using reference TRBV9 and TRBJ2-4 for the parts outside the CDR3, the full variable domain is DSGVTQTPKHLITATGQRVTLRCSPRSGDLSVYWYQQSLDQGLQFLIQYYNGEERAKGNILERFSAQQFPDLHSELNLSSLELGDSALYFCASSHGLAKNIQYFGAGTRLSVL.

Comments on this clone: One junction end disagrees with the germline gene, perhaps due to a read error. Other DNA sequences in this specimen translate into the identical CDR3. The CDR3 sequence: CASSLSGSYEQYF. CDR3 nucleotides: TGTGCCAGCAGTCTATCAGGGTCCTACGAGCAGTACTTC. The chain uses TRBV27 and TRBJ2-7; tentative D call: TRBD1 (5 bases). There are 13 residues in the CDR3. Per germline, CDR1 MNHEY and CDR2 SMNVEV (reference sequence).

This clone was detected only a few times. This chain uses TRBV2 with TRBJ1-1, with 7 bases aligning to TRBD1. The germline CDR1 and CDR2 sequences are SNHLY and FYNNEI. V gave up 3 bases and J gave up 5 bases; unmatched junction bases: 9. The CDR3 is 15 amino acids. CDR3 protein: CASSDSGTAGTEAFF. DNA for the CDR3: TGTGCCAGCAGTGACTCCGGGACAGCCGGTACTGAAGCTTTCTTT.

The rearrangement uses TRBV14 and TRBJ2-1, with TRBD2 as a possible D gene (6 bases). The CDR3 loop spans 15 amino acids. Trimming took off 2 bases at V and 4 bases at J, with 12 bases between the two ends. Germline loops: CDR1 SGHDN, CDR2 FVKESK. The CDR3 DNA reads TGTGCCAGCAGCCAAATCGGGACTTCTTACAATGAGCAGTTCTTC. Translation: CASSQIGTSYNEQFF.

V and J are TRBV29-1 and TRBJ2-7; D unresolved. Per germline, CDR1 SQVTM and CDR2 ANQGSEA. Between the trimmed V and J ends, which lost 6 bases and 2 bases, there was a span of 5 bases. This CDR3 comprises 10 residues. The CDR3 protein is CSVGTYEQYF. The DNA for the CDR3 is TGCAGCGTCGGCACCTACGAGCAGTACTTC.

This sequence joins TRBV4-1 and TRBJ2-7, with D unresolved. Deletions cut 0 bases from V and 3 bases from J, with 12 bases between. The CDR3 covers 15 residues. The V gene's germline CDR1 is MGHRA and CDR2 YSYEKL. CDR3 sequence: CASSQDIGPYYEQYF. CDR3 in DNA: TGCGCCAGCAGCCAAGATATTGGACCCTACTACGAGCAGTACTTC.

V is TRBV7-9 and J is TRBJ1-1; 7 nucleotides line up with TRBD1. After removal of 5 bases from V and 4 bases from J, the junction contained 4 bases not matched to a gene. CDR3 length: 13 residues. Germline CDR1 reads SEHNR; CDR2 reads FQNEAQ (reference sequence). The CDR3 DNA is TGTGCCAGCAGCGTGACAGGGACCACTGAAGCTTTCTTT. Its protein is CASSVTGTTEAFF.